The 5 T cell receptor beta chains in this list originate from one sample, sequenced in a study of identical twins (dated by TCRdb to 2015 to 2016). Library generation was performed with 5' RACE. Sequenced using an Illumina HiSeq 2000. TCRdb took the public reads, trimmed them with fastp at Q25, ran MiXCR for clone calling and kept in-frame beta chains. One record per CDR3 amino acid sequence lists the most common genes and DNA. Recorded for this sample are about 660,000 distinct CDR3 sequences; over 8.5% of them occurred a single time. The top ten constitute approximately 0.96% of the sample. The sample also formed part of further work on yellow fever vaccine responses in identical twins.

Input material: PBMCs. All receptors come from a woman aged 18-29 years in good health.

This clonotype has a handful of counts. The J gene is TRBJ2-5, the V gene TRBV20-1; D not certain. The germline V and J ends were trimmed by 3 bases and 5 bases, with 7 bases remaining between them. The length of the CDR3 is 11 residues. From germline, CDR1 is DFQATT and CDR2 SNEGSKA (reference sequence). CDR3 region: CSARGWETQYF. Here the CDR3 DNA reads TGCAGTGCTAGGGGGTGGGAGACCCAGTACTTC.

This clonotype was observed a handful of times. The chain combines TRBV18 with TRBJ2-5; the D is unclear. The CDR3 length is 13 residues. V dropped 6 bases and J dropped 2 bases, with 10 bases sitting between them. CDR1 is KGHSH, CDR2 LQKENI, per germline. The CDR3, as DNA: TGTGCCAGCTCTCCTTCTAGGCAAGAGACCCAGTACTTC. Protein sequence: CASSPSRQETQYF.

In this sample, this clonotype turned up many times. The chain has TRBV4-2 and TRBJ2-3; 8 bases agree with TRBD2. V shed 2 bases, J shed 5 bases, and the junction held 9 bases outside the gene matches. The CDR3 contains 16 residues. The germline V gene has CDR1 LGHNA and CDR2 YNFKEQ. The CDR3 is CASSQLDGGAGDTQYF. Here the CDR3 DNA reads TGTGCCAGCAGCCAACTGGACGGGGGGGCCGGAGATACGCAGTATTTT.

This clonotype was recorded many times. The chain employs TRBV5-6 and TRBJ1-5; D is perhaps TRBD1 (5 bases). The CDR3 length is 18 residues. V shed 2 bases and J shed 1 base, with 19 bases lying between them. CDR1 SGHDT and CDR2 YYEEEE come from the germline V gene. The CDR3 nucleotides read TGTGCCAGCAGCTTCGCCGGGACGAGGCTTTTAAGCAATCAGCCCCAGCATTTT. It codes for CASSFAGTRLLSNQPQHF.

This clonotype was seen ten or more times. The chain links TRBV5-1 to TRBJ1-1; D is unresolved. The germline V gene has CDR1 SGHRS and CDR2 YFSETQ. This CDR3 spans 13 amino acids. Trimming pared 2 bases from V and 1 base from J, leaving 6 bases between. The chain's CDR3 is CASSFLANTEAFF. CDR3 nucleotides: TGCGCCAGCAGCTTCCTAGCGAACACTGAAGCTTTCTTT.